The 9 T cell receptor beta chains below come from one sample, sequenced in a study of Graves' ophthalmopathy and Graves' hyperthyroidism. TCR beta CDR3 regions were amplified from RNA transcripts. The first-round RT-PCR employed HTBI primers together with the Qiagen OneStep RT-PCR kit. A multiplex PCR was then performed as the second round. MiXCR, applied by TCRdb to the multiplex PCR reads, yields one record per CDR3 protein. This table has 500,000 to 700,000 distinct CDR3 sequences, under 40% appearing once. The specimen was peripheral blood or thyroid tissue (not recorded which). The receptors originated from an adult man with Graves' hyperthyroidism.

The V call is TRBV7-2, the J call TRBJ1-5; TRBD1 agrees at 8 bases. J lost 5 bases, V lost 5 bases, and 11 bases had no gene match. CDR3 length: 16 residues. Germline V lookup: CDR1 SGHTA, CDR2 FQGNSA. This CDR3 is CASSPSQGGFYQPQHF. CDR3 sequence (DNA): TGTGCCAGCAGCCCCTCACAGGGGGGGTTCTATCAGCCCCAGCATTTT.

This clonotype was observed many times. Here the CDR3 reads CASSEYRGLIGEQYF. Written as DNA, the CDR3 is TGCGCCAGCAGTGAGTACAGGGGGTTAATCGGGGAGCAGTACTTC. This chain joins TRBV10-2 and TRBJ2-7; 8 bases are a match to TRBD1. Germline CDR1 is WSHSY and CDR2 is SAAADI. V gave up 1 base and J gave up 7 bases; unmatched junction bases: 9. CDR3 length equals 15 residues.

The rearrangement links TRBV10-3 to TRBJ2-7, with 8 bases that match TRBD2. Unmatched junction bases numbered 8, after V lost 6 bases and J lost 7 bases. The CDR3 runs to 13 residues. Germline V gene sequence: CDR1 ENHRY, CDR2 SYGVKD. CDR3 amino acids: CAIRGAGDNEQYF. Written as DNA, the CDR3 is TGTGCCATCAGGGGAGCGGGAGACAATGAGCAGTACTTC.

The chain recombines TRBV27 with TRBJ2-6; D remains ambiguous. This CDR3 spans 14 amino acids. Germline V lookup: CDR1 MNHEY, CDR2 SMNVEV (reference sequence). Trimming stripped 2 bases from V and 4 bases from J, with 6 bases between. The CDR3 bases are TGTGCCAGCAGTTTAATAACCGGGGCCAACGTCCTGACTTTC. Protein product: CASSLITGANVLTF.

This clonotype was seen ten or more times. This chain links TRBV19 with TRBJ1-5, with D perhaps TRBD1 (5 bases). V was clipped by 4 bases and J by 5 bases, with 12 bases between them. Per the germline V gene, CDR1 is LNHDA and CDR2 is SQIVND (reference sequence). The CDR3 consists of 14 residues. The CDR3 DNA sequence: TGTGCCAGTAGTAATGGACCGGGGGATCAGCCCCAGCATTTT. Translated, it gives CASSNGPGDQPQHF.

The genes are TRBV10-3 and TRBJ1-4; D perhaps matches TRBD1 (5 bases). The CDR3 is made up of 11 amino acids. CDR1 is ENHRY and CDR2 is SYGVKD in the germline V gene. The germline V and J ends were trimmed by 8 bases and 8 bases, with 9 bases remaining between them. CDR3 amino acids: CAIGQGEKLFF. The CDR3 DNA reads TGTGCCATCGGGCAGGGCGAAAAACTGTTTTTT.

The rearrangement links TRBV3-1 to TRBJ2-7; the match to TRBD1 covers 8 bases. Per germline, CDR1 LGHDT and CDR2 YNNKEL (reference sequence). The CDR3 length is 15 residues. The ends lost 1 base at V and 2 bases at J; junction bases unmatched: 4. The CDR3 bases are TGTGCCAGCAGCCAAGTTGTGACAGGGGCCTACGAGCAGTACTTC. Translation gives CASSQVVTGAYEQYF.

The chain has TRBV10-3 and TRBJ2-3, with 11 bases identical to TRBD2. Germline CDR1 ENHRY, CDR2 SYGVKD. V shed 6 bases and J 3 bases; nucleotides not matched to a gene: 5. There are 15 residues in the CDR3. The CDR3 DNA sequence: TGTGCCATCAGGCGGGGACTAGCGGAGACAGATACGCAGTATTTT. This codes for CAIRRGLAETDTQYF.

V gene TRBV9 combines with J gene TRBJ2-2; 7 positions match TRBD2. Germline loops: CDR1 SGDLS, CDR2 YYNGEE. The CDR3 has 16 amino acids. Trimming removed 4 bases from V and 2 bases from J; junction bases left unmatched: 8. The chain's CDR3 is CASSHKRTSNTGELFF. The CDR3 nucleotides read TGTGCCAGCAGCCATAAACGGACTAGTAACACCGGGGAGCTGTTTTTT.